This T cell receptor (beta chain) derives from a study of shared clonotypes between healthy human individuals. About the research overall: For every donor, three CD4 naive, three CD4 memory, two CD8 naive and one CD8 memory plates were used. Broader study findings: A handful of donors had around 5% of their naive CD4 clonotypes in common. Naive subsets generally exceeded memory subsets in estimated richness.

On sorted subsets, replicate PCRs used 200 to 250 ng DNA, or tens of thousands of T cell genomes. The data were produced by immunoSEQ multiplex PCR, yet TCRdb's version contains in-frame clones alone and is incomplete. The sample contains a few million clones, almost 96% of which appear only once. Details on this clone: Its antigen is not known.

V was pared by 5 bases and J by 2 bases, with 13 bases between. CDR3 length equals 14 residues. Looked up from germline, CDR1 is MNHNS and CDR2 is SASEGT. Sequenced sample: naive CD4+ T cells sorted from blood. The subset is: CD45RA+ positively selected. The chain couples TRBV6-1 to TRBJ2-7; either TRBD1 or TRBD2 may supply D (5 bases each). The source is a man aged 18 to 29 in good health. The CDR3 reads CASSRDGPTYEQYF. The DNA of the CDR3 is TGTGCCAGCAGTAGGGACGGACCCACCTACGAGCAGTACTTC.